This TCR beta chain was sequenced in a study of blood T cell repertoires in COVID-19. Across the whole study: Sources were T cells, B-cell-depleted T cells, or PBMCs; the material itself was cDNA or gDNA.

Participants were aged about 18 to 90 years from approximately 23 US areas. Among Cohort 3 donors, those recovered had two negative PCRs, clearance, or symptom resolution. TCRdb's copy holds only in-frame clones and misses some; the assay was immunoSEQ multiplex PCR. Among about 150,000 clones listed, 88% were seen once. This CDR3 comprises 14 residues. The germline gives CDR1 LGHDT, CDR2 YNNKEL (reference sequence). V was trimmed by 6 bases and J by 6 bases, leaving 17 bases between them. This clonotype was sampled from a woman in her forties or fifties who had recovered from COVID-19. The sample taken for sequencing was PBMCs or T cells enriched from blood (not recorded which). The V gene is TRBV3-1 (or the pseudogene TRBV3-2), the J gene TRBJ1-2, with a weak D call TRBD1 (5 bases). CDR3 in amino acids: CASSSVRGGDGYTF. The CDR3 region has the DNA TGTGCCAGCAGTTCAGTGCGGGGAGGGGATGGCTACACCTTC.